Below are 11 T cell receptor beta chains sequenced from a single sample in a study of blood T cell repertoires in COVID-19. Clones were read by immunoSEQ multiplex PCR, and TCRdb kept only the in-frame ones, dropping some. The repertoire has about 100,000 clones, roughly 85% of them found once; the top ten carry over 10%. Sequencing was done on a sample of peripheral blood. All receptors come from a woman aged 65 to 85 with acute or convalescent COVID-19.

The V call is TRBV6-5, the J call TRBJ1-5; tentatively, D is TRBD1 (5 bases). Germline V gene sequence: CDR1 MNHEY, CDR2 SVGAGI. Trimming took 8 bases from V and 5 from J, leaving 19 bases between them. The CDR3 length is 15 residues. The DNA for the CDR3 is TGTGCCAGCGGAAAACGGGGTGCGGGGGATCAGCCCCAGCATTTT. It specifies CASGKRGAGDQPQHF.

For the CDR3, the DNA is TGTGCCAGCAACAGGGGCCTCCAAACACCCCTCCACTTT. Its translation: CASNRGLQTPLHF. The chain has TRBV2 and TRBJ1-6; 7 bases are a match to TRBD1. V lost 7 bases to trimming and J lost 11 bases; unmatched junction nucleotides: 8. The germline CDR1 and CDR2 sequences are SNHLY and FYNNEI. This CDR3 has 13 amino acids.

This rearrangement joins TRBV5-3 to TRBJ2-5; 9 nucleotides line up with TRBD2. TRBV5-3 qualifies as an ORF whose function is uncertain. With 0 bases clipped from V and 5 bases from J, the junction kept 14 bases outside the gene matches. The CDR3 covers 18 residues. The CDR3 DNA follows: TGTGCCAGAAGCTTGGCCAGGGGTTCGAGCGGGGGGTGCGAGACCCAGTACTTC. It yields the protein CARSLARGSSGGCETQYF.

The V call is TRBV7-3, the J call TRBJ1-1; D gene ambiguous. Germline V gene sequence: CDR1 SGHTA, CDR2 FQGTGA. The CDR3 is 14 residues long. The ends were cut back, 2 bases at V and 5 bases at J, with 12 bases in the middle. CDR3 nucleotide sequence: TGTGCCAGCAGCTTAGGGCCCGTAGGAACTGAAGCTTTCTTT. Its protein is CASSLGPVGTEAFF.

V gene TRBV29-1 combines with J gene TRBJ2-1; perhaps TRBD1 as D (5 bases). This CDR3 spans 16 amino acids. Germline assignment: CDR1 SQVTM and CDR2 ANQGSEA. V dropped 0 bases and J dropped 9 bases, with 21 bases sitting between them. The CDR3 region has the DNA TGCAGCGTTGAAGATTGCAGGGAAATTTATTTGTGTGAGCAGTTCTTC. As protein: CSVEDCREIYLCEQFF.

To note about this clone: Other DNA sequences of this sample code for an identical CDR3. The V gene is TRBV19, the J gene TRBJ2-3; possibly TRBD2 for D (5 bases). V was shortened by 2 bases and J by 0 bases, with 9 bases between the two germline ends. The germline V gene encodes CDR1 LNHDA and CDR2 SQIVND (reference sequence). This CDR3 comprises 15 residues. The chain's CDR3 is CASSIRGSSTDTQYF. The CDR3, as DNA: TGTGCCAGTAGTATACGCGGGTCTAGCACAGATACGCAGTATTTT.

The V call is TRBV7-9, the J call TRBJ1-3; a possible D gene is TRBD1 (6 bases). The germline V and J ends were trimmed by 1 base and 4 bases, with 11 bases remaining between them. The CDR3 contains 15 residues. CDR1 is SEHNR and CDR2 is FQNEAQ in the germline V gene (reference sequence). The CDR3 loop is CASSLEGGAGNTIYF. As DNA, the CDR3 is TGTGCCAGCAGCTTAGAAGGGGGTGCAGGAAACACCATATATTTT.

The chain uses TRBV11-3 and TRBJ2-5; no firm D call. This CDR3 has 13 residues. Germline V lookup: CDR1 SGHNT, CDR2 YENEEA. V lost 3 bases and J lost 5, with 10 bases in between. The CDR3 bases are TGTGCCAGCAGCTTTAATCTATACGAGACCCAGTACTTC. It is translated as CASSFNLYETQYF.

J is TRBJ1-1 and V is TRBV14; possibly TRBD1 for D (6 bases). V was pared by 1 base and J by 5 bases, with 17 bases between. The CDR3 covers 16 residues. Germline CDR1 reads SGHDN; CDR2 reads FVKESK. CDR3 sequence (DNA): TGTGCCAGCAGCCAAGGTTCAGGGGCGTCGAGAACTGAAGCTTTCTTT. Its protein is CASSQGSGASRTEAFF.

The J gene is TRBJ2-2, the V gene TRBV7-9; TRBD2 is a possible D gene (7 bases). Trimming cost V 3 bases and J 3 bases, with 11 bases left between them. This CDR3 has 15 residues. Germline V gives CDR1 SEHNR, CDR2 FQNEAQ (reference sequence). CDR3 DNA: TGTGCCAGCAGCTTCCGGGGGGCCGACACCGGGGAGCTGTTTTTT. This codes for CASSFRGADTGELFF.

The chain couples TRBV27 to TRBJ1-4, with 7 bases that match TRBD1. The CDR3 has 14 amino acids. Germline trimming cut 5 bases from V and 5 bases from J; bases unmatched to any gene: 5. The germline gives CDR1 MNHEY, CDR2 SMNVEV (reference sequence). CDR3 sequence (DNA): TGTGCCAGCAGTCCGACAGGGTTGAATGAAAAACTGTTTTTT. As protein: CASSPTGLNEKLFF.